This T cell receptor (beta chain) was observed in a study of T cells in Graves' hyperthyroidism and ophthalmopathy. On the study more broadly: Peripheral blood specimens were obtained at initial diagnosis, prior to any treatment.

V was shortened by 2 bases and J by 4 bases, with 5 bases between the two germline ends. The CDR3 extends over 12 amino acids. Study outcomes and limitations: Expanded thyroid clonotypes (above 0.001) were mostly also found in blood.

This clonotype was detected ten times or more. The antigen remains unidentified. Template material for amplifying TCR beta CDR3 regions consisted of RNA transcripts. The study used the HTBI primer set for a first-round RT-PCR of the TCR CDR3. TCRdb redid the calling of the multiplex PCR reads with MiXCR, one entry per CDR3 protein. There are 300,000 to 350,000 distinct CDR3 sequences in the sample; 15% to 20% occur only once, and less than 65% lies in the top ten. Material: blood. The receptor was derived from a woman in her fifties or sixties with Graves' hyperthyroidism. The chain is built from TRBV12-3 or TRBV12-4 and TRBJ1-2; D unresolved. CDR3 sequence (DNA): TGTGCCAGCAGTTTACTTGGCTATGGCTACACCTTC. Translation gives CASSLLGYGYTF.